A selection of T cell receptor beta chains follows, all from one sample in a study of patients and donors after allogeneic stem cell transplantation. MiXCR, run by TCRdb on the RT-PCR reads, gives a single entry per CDR3 protein. The table records 800,000 to 1,000,000 distinct CDR3 sequences, roughly 18% of them present only once. Input material: blood, either unsorted or a sorted T cell fraction (not recorded which). Every receptor here comes from a human donor who was either an allogeneic HSCT recipient or a stem cell or donor lymphocyte infusion donor (not recorded which). It is not recorded whose cells these are; they may come from a transplant donor. Both conserved end residues are part of each CDR3. A D gene is named only where the DNA matches it firmly. Size tells how often a clone was seen (once, few, many) or the class of an expanded clone, and some rows leave it out.

cdr3_aa,cdr3_nt,clone_size,d_call,v_call,j_call
CASSDGTGKFSDTQYF,TGCGCCAGCAGCGACGGGACAGGGAAATTTTCCGATACGCAGTATTTT,many,TRBD1,TRBV5-1,TRBJ2-3
CASSLVTDYEQYF,TGCGCCAGCAGCTTGGTAACGGACTACGAGCAGTACTTC,few,.,TRBV5-1,TRBJ2-7
CASSTRLAGYTDTQYF,TGTGCCAGCAGCACACGACTAGCGGGATACACAGATACGCAGTATTTT,.,TRBD2,TRBV7-6,TRBJ2-3
CASRHSGGTVTYEQYF,TGTGCCAGCAGACACTCAGGGGGGACCGTCACCTACGAGCAGTACTTC,few,.,TRBV7-9,TRBJ2-7
CASSFSLGGPFF,TGTGCCAGCAGTTTCTCTTTAGGGGGGCCGTTCTTC,.,.,TRBV12-3/TRBV12-4,TRBJ2-1
CAISPGTKHTGELFF,TGTGCCATCAGCCCCGGGACCAAACACACCGGGGAGCTGTTTTTT,few,.,TRBV10-3,TRBJ2-2
CASRKTSGVNTGELFF,TGTGCCAGCAGGAAAACTAGCGGAGTGAACACCGGGGAGCTGTTTTTT,few,TRBD2,TRBV6-1,TRBJ2-2
CASRRDLSSYEQYF,TGTGCCAGCAGAAGGGACTTAAGCTCCTACGAGCAGTACTTC,.,.,TRBV7-2,TRBJ2-7
CATSDVLAGLETQYF,TGTGCCACCAGTGATGTACTAGCGGGGTTAGAGACCCAGTACTTC,.,TRBD2,TRBV24-1,TRBJ2-5
CAISEYRALGYTF,TGTGCCATCAGTGAATATAGGGCTCTTGGCTACACCTTC,.,.,TRBV10-3,TRBJ1-2
CSVRQGSADTQYF,TGCAGCGTTAGGCAGGGGAGCGCAGATACGCAGTATTTT,.,.,TRBV29-1,TRBJ2-3
CASSSTAGIGYGYTF,TGTGCCAGCAGCTCCACCGCCGGGATCGGCTATGGCTACACCTTC,few,.,TRBV3-1,TRBJ1-2
CASSRLSASGNQPQHF,TGTGCCAGCAGCCGGCTGTCGGCGTCCGGAAATCAGCCCCAGCATTTT,few,.,TRBV5-5,TRBJ1-5
CASRQASQGNTEAFF,TGTGCCAGCAGACAGGCCTCACAGGGTAACACTGAAGCTTTCTTT,.,.,TRBV6-2/TRBV6-3,TRBJ1-1
CASLGDTKDEQYF,TGTGCCAGCCTGGGGGACACTAAAGACGAGCAGTACTTC,few,.,TRBV7-9,TRBJ2-7
CASSLGGSRGAEAFF,TGCGCCAGCAGCTTGGGCGGATCGAGAGGGGCTGAAGCTTTCTTT,few,.,TRBV5-1,TRBJ1-1
CASSLQGLLSGGNTIYF,TGTGCCAGCAGCTTACAGGGCCTCCTTTCGGGCGGAAACACCATATATTTT,many,.,TRBV7-6,TRBJ1-3
CASSYSKTSTSYNEQFF,TGTGCCAGCAGCTATTCAAAGACTAGCACCTCCTACAATGAGCAGTTCTTC,few,TRBD2,TRBV7-9,TRBJ2-1
CASTRRRNSGANVLTF,TGTGCCAGCACCCGGAGAAGGAACTCTGGGGCCAACGTCCTGACTTTC,few,.,TRBV5-6,TRBJ2-6
CASSYSDGNTIYF,TGTGCCAGCTCTTACAGTGACGGAAACACCATATATTTT,few,.,TRBV18,TRBJ1-3
CSATGQGGTDTQYF,TGCAGTGCTACGGGACAGGGGGGAACAGATACGCAGTATTTT,few,TRBD1,TRBV20-1,TRBJ2-3
CASTRQGQNTGELFF,TGCGCCAGCACCAGACAGGGTCAGAACACCGGGGAGCTGTTTTTT,few,TRBD1,TRBV5-1,TRBJ2-2
CASSQEVGLVQPQHF,TGTGCCAGCAGCCAAGAAGTCGGGTTGGTTCAGCCCCAGCATTTT,few,.,TRBV3-1,TRBJ1-5
CASSLSPLREQYF,TGTGCCAGCAGCTTATCTCCTTTGAGGGAGCAGTACTTC,.,.,TRBV7-7,TRBJ2-7
CASSLGFWGGTGELFF,TGTGCCAGCAGTTTGGGTTTTTGGGGGGGCACCGGGGAGCTGTTTTTT,.,TRBD2,TRBV12-3/TRBV12-4,TRBJ2-2
CATRDRGRETQYF,TGTGCCACCAGGGACAGGGGGCGAGAGACCCAGTACTTC,few,TRBD1,TRBV24-1,TRBJ2-5
CASRPIGGGIQETQYF,TGTGCCAGCAGACCAATTGGCGGGGGGATTCAAGAGACCCAGTACTTC,few,TRBD2,TRBV7-9,TRBJ2-5
CASSAWSGTATSPNEKLFF,TGTGCCAGCAGCGCGTGGTCAGGGACGGCAACTTCCCCTAATGAAAAACTGTTTTTT,.,.,TRBV7-8,TRBJ1-4
CATRQGAYEQYF,TGTGCCACCCGACAGGGTGCCTACGAGCAGTACTTC,.,TRBD1,TRBV10-3,TRBJ2-7
CASSQRPGQGFSGNTIYF,TGCGCCAGCAGCCAGCGACCGGGACAGGGATTCTCTGGAAACACCATATATTTT,many,TRBD1,TRBV4-3,TRBJ1-3
CASSQFATGTRSYEQYF,TGTGCCAGCAGCCAATTTGCCACCGGGACACGATCCTACGAGCAGTACTTC,.,.,TRBV3-1,TRBJ2-7
CASSSKGPGPTIQETQYF,TGTGCCAGCAGCTCCAAGGGGCCGGGACCGACGATCCAAGAGACCCAGTACTTC,few,.,TRBV13,TRBJ2-5
CASGRWLAESTDTQYF,TGTGCCAGCGGTAGGTGGCTAGCGGAATCCACAGATACGCAGTATTTT,.,TRBD2,TRBV12-3/TRBV12-4,TRBJ2-3
CASTHGSPQETQYF,TGTGCCAGCACCCACGGGAGCCCCCAAGAGACCCAGTACTTC,.,.,TRBV12-3/TRBV12-4,TRBJ2-5
CASSPGTARADTQYF,TGTGCCAGCAGCCCCGGGACTGCGCGCGCAGATACGCAGTATTTT,few,.,TRBV3-1,TRBJ2-3
CASTGTGDTDTQYF,TGTGCCAGCACCGGGACAGGGGACACAGATACGCAGTATTTT,.,TRBD1,TRBV7-9,TRBJ2-3